The entry that follows covers one T cell receptor (beta chain) sequence. Its antigen remains unidentified. This may be a read error, as it is one base from a much larger clone. These data originate in a study of CD8+CD57+ T cells in acquired aplastic anemia. Study details: DNA recovered from sorted CD4+ and CD8+ cells had a mean of approximately 3.2 ug. Healthy donor CD4+ cell samples had a mean of around 10 million reads.

TCR beta VDJ combinations and CDR3 sequences were profiled from genomic DNA. Each CDR3 protein is one row after TCRdb ran MiXCR on the reads. The sample lists about 80,000 distinct CDR3 sequences; more than 40% were seen once. The CDR3 length is 12 residues. Regarding the study as a whole: With respect to CD8+ Simpson's diversity, patients and controls did not differ significantly. A set of approximately 30 CD8+ CDR3 sequences was shared between patients and controls, and these sequences appeared highly expressed in patients.

The specimen sequenced was sorted CD4+, CD8+, or CD8+CD57+ T cells (not recorded which) from PBMCs. The chain employs TRBV12-3 or TRBV12-4 and TRBJ2-1; D is unresolved. This receptor was identified in a human donor in good health, serving as a control. CDR3 region: CASSLNYNEQLF. The CDR3 DNA sequence: TGTGCCAGCAGTTTAAACTACAATGAGCAGTTATTC.